The 19 T cell receptor beta chains below come from one sample, sequenced in a study of CD8 T cells in ankylosing spondylitis. Study observations and caveats: A motif in TCR beta, a set of roughly eight highly homologous variants, appeared characteristic of ankylosing spondylitis blood.

Their cognate antigens are unknown. TCRdb passed the 5' RACE reads through MiXCR, listing each CDR3 protein once. Of over 700,000 distinct CDR3 sequences detected, under 20% appear once; the ten largest clones hold 15% to 20%. The sample consisted of blood, either unsorted or a sorted T cell fraction (not recorded which). Receptors were obtained from a male donor with ankylosing spondylitis.

This chain uses TRBV24-1 with TRBJ2-1, with a possible D match to TRBD1 (5 bases). The CDR3 contains 15 residues. Trimming took off 2 bases at V and 2 bases at J, with 9 bases between the two ends. Germline V gene sequence: CDR1 KGHDR, CDR2 SFDVKD. The CDR3 DNA is TGTGCCACCAGTGATTCCCAGGGAACCTACAATGAGCAGTTCTTC. Translation gives CATSDSQGTYNEQFF.

V and J are TRBV12-3 or TRBV12-4 and TRBJ1-2; TRBD1 is a possible D gene (6 bases). The CDR3 loop spans 15 amino acids. Trimming shortened V by 3 bases and J by 2 bases, and 13 bases separated the two germline ends. CDR3 residues: CASSFGTQGNYGYTF. The CDR3 DNA reads TGTGCCAGCAGTTTCGGTACGCAGGGGAACTATGGCTACACCTTC.

V is TRBV7-6 and J is TRBJ1-4, with D perhaps TRBD1 (5 bases). This CDR3 is built from 13 residues. Trimming stripped 3 bases from V and 6 bases from J, with 8 bases between. In germline, CDR1 is SGHVS, CDR2 FNYEAQ. The CDR3 is CASSFEGHEKLFF. CDR3 nucleotides: TGTGCCAGCAGCTTCGAGGGACATGAAAAACTGTTTTTT.

J is TRBJ2-2 and V is TRBV29-1; 11 positions match TRBD2. The CDR3 is 19 residues long. CDR1 is SQVTM, CDR2 ANQGSEA, per germline. The ends lost 2 bases at V and 9 bases at J; junction bases unmatched: 20. For the CDR3, the DNA is TGCAGCGTTGAAAGCCCGGGCGGTAGCGGGAGGGCCGTGATTAGGGAGCTGTTTTTT. Protein product: CSVESPGGSGRAVIRELFF.

The table lists this clonotype with a few counts. The J gene is TRBJ1-5, the V gene TRBV28; TRBD1 matches at 7 bases. Germline-derived CDR1 and CDR2 are MDHEN and SYDVKM. The CDR3 totals 16 residues. Germline trimming cut 6 bases from V and 2 bases from J; bases unmatched to any gene: 10. Here the CDR3 reads CASRTRTGWGNQPQHF. CDR3 DNA sequence: TGTGCCAGCAGAACGCGGACAGGTTGGGGCAATCAGCCCCAGCATTTT.

The chain carries TRBV2 and TRBJ1-1; D gene ambiguous. Germline V gene sequence: CDR1 SNHLY, CDR2 FYNNEI. This CDR3 contains 18 residues. CDR3: CTRSLMMGPGPTNTEAFF. The CDR3 region has the DNA TGTACCCGCAGTTTAATGATGGGTCCCGGGCCAACCAACACTGAAGCTTTCTTT.

This chain connects TRBV18 to TRBJ2-7; 9 nucleotides agree with TRBD1. The trim removed 0 bases at V and 6 bases at J, leaving 3 bases unmatched. Looked up from germline, CDR1 is KGHSH and CDR2 is LQKENI. CDR3 size: 14 residues. This CDR3 is CASSPPGDRVEQYF. DNA for the CDR3: TGTGCCAGCTCACCACCGGGGGACAGGGTCGAGCAGTACTTC.

This clonotype came up a few times. The chain is built from TRBV10-3 and TRBJ1-6; D remains unclear. The CDR3 spans 14 residues. V lost 2 bases, J lost 8 bases, and 10 bases lay in between. Germline values: CDR1 ENHRY, CDR2 SYGVKD. CDR3 protein: CAISEIILDSPLHF. CDR3 DNA sequence: TGTGCCATCAGTGAGATTATTTTGGATTCACCCCTCCACTTT.

This clonotype was detected only a few times. The CDR3, as DNA: TGTGCCAGCAGGTCCAGGGGGGATGAGCAGTTCTTC. Translating gives CASRSRGDEQFF. This chain joins TRBV7-8 and TRBJ2-1, with D maybe TRBD1 (7 bases). The germline V gene encodes CDR1 SGHVS and CDR2 FQNEAQ. Trimming pared 6 bases from V and 8 bases from J, leaving 11 bases between. The CDR3 is made up of 12 amino acids.

Here the CDR3 reads CASSPRGRGANEKLFF. In DNA, the CDR3 is TGTGCCAGCAGCCCCCGGGGGCGCGGAGCTAATGAAAAACTGTTTTTT. The rearrangement links TRBV3-1 to TRBJ1-4; D might be TRBD1 (6 bases). The ends were cut back, 4 bases at V and 3 bases at J, with 15 bases in the middle. From germline, CDR1 is LGHDT and CDR2 YNNKEL (reference sequence). The CDR3 extends over 16 amino acids.

This chain links TRBV30 with TRBJ2-7; either TRBD1 or TRBD2 may fit D (5 bases each). Deletions cut 0 bases from V and 6 bases from J, with 12 bases between. Germline V gives CDR1 GTSNPN, CDR2 SVGIG (reference sequence). This CDR3 is built from 13 residues. In DNA, the CDR3 is TGTGCCTGGAGTGTCCTGGATGGGGGCGAGCAGTACTTC. Translated, it gives CAWSVLDGGEQYF.

This clonotype has just a few counts. V and J are TRBV4-3 and TRBJ2-1; 9 nucleotides line up with TRBD2. CDR1 is LGHNA, CDR2 YSLEER, per germline. With V trimmed by 0 bases and J by 6 bases, 6 bases remained unmatched. CDR3 length equals 16 residues. The CDR3 sequence is CASSQDVREGPNEQFF. The CDR3 coding sequence is TGCGCCAGCAGCCAAGATGTGCGGGAGGGCCCCAATGAGCAGTTCTTC.

This clonotype was picked up a small number of times. The rearrangement joins TRBV5-1 to TRBJ2-3; 8 nucleotides line up with TRBD1. J lost 2 bases, V lost 4 bases, and 9 bases had no gene match. Germline V lookup: CDR1 SGHRS, CDR2 YFSETQ. The CDR3 runs to 16 residues. CDR3: CASSDQGAGVTDTQYF. The CDR3 nucleotides read TGCGCCAGCAGCGACCAGGGGGCGGGTGTCACAGATACGCAGTATTTT. The variable domain in full, with the rest retrieved from reference TRBV5-1 and TRBJ2-3, is KAGVTQTPRYLIKTRGQQVTLSCSPISGHRSVSWYQQTPGQGLQFLFEYFSETQRNKGNFPGRFSGRQFSNSRSEMNVSTLELGDSALYLCASSDQGAGVTDTQYFGPGTRLTVL.

This rearrangement joins TRBV12-3 or TRBV12-4 to TRBJ2-7, with D unresolved. The V and J ends lost 1 base and 6 bases respectively, with 13 bases between them. This CDR3 has 14 residues. The CDR3 DNA sequence: TGTGCCAGCAGTTTAGGTGGTGGTTTGGGCGAGCAGTACTTC. It specifies CASSLGGGLGEQYF.

The V call is TRBV7-2, the J call TRBJ1-2; D unresolved. Trimming removed 0 bases from V and 6 bases from J, with 11 bases in between. The CDR3 length is 14 residues. The germline CDR1 and CDR2 sequences are SGHTA and FQGNSA. For the CDR3, the DNA is TGTGCCAGCAGCTTAGCGAGGAGGGCCCATGGCTACACCTTC. This translates into CASSLARRAHGYTF.

V and J are TRBV12-3 or TRBV12-4 and TRBJ2-6, with a weak D call TRBD1 (5 bases). The CDR3 extends over 14 amino acids. V was shortened by 9 bases and J by 0 bases, with 9 bases between the two germline ends. The CDR3 DNA reads as TGTGCCAGTTCCAGGGTCTCTGGGGCCAACGTCCTGACTTTC. Translated: CASSRVSGANVLTF.

V usage is TRBV6-1 and J usage is TRBJ1-5; D is unresolved. CDR3 length: 14 residues. Germline-derived CDR1 and CDR2 are MNHNS and SASEGT. Trimming took 2 bases from V and 6 from J, leaving 11 bases between them. The CDR3 loop is CASSENPEFQPQHF. CDR3 DNA: TGTGCCAGCAGTGAAAACCCGGAGTTTCAGCCCCAGCATTTT.

This sequence joins TRBV7-3 and TRBJ2-5, with TRBD1 matching over 9 bases. V shed 8 bases and J 5 bases; nucleotides not matched to a gene: 0. Germline V gives CDR1 SGHTA, CDR2 FQGTGA. The length of the CDR3 is 11 residues. In DNA, the CDR3 is TGTGCCAGCGGACAGGGGGAGACCCAGTACTTC. Protein product: CASGQGETQYF.

The chain has TRBV6-5 and TRBJ1-4; D may be TRBD1 (5 bases). This CDR3 has 16 residues. CDR1 and CDR2 (germline): MNHEY, SVGAGI. V was clipped by 3 bases and J by 3 bases, with 14 bases between them. As DNA, the CDR3 is TGTGCCAGCAGTTATAGTTCGGGGGTAGCTAATGAAAAACTGTTTTTT. As protein: CASSYSSGVANEKLFF.